The entry that follows covers one TCR beta chain sequence. The antigen it binds to is not known. The sample holds no much larger clone one base away, and base qualities are not on file. The trial excluded patients who had a history of autoimmune disease or were on systemic immunosuppression. In every dose cohort, peripheral blood was drawn for TCR sequencing at baseline, cycle 4 day 1, and cycle 7 day 1. The samples were drawn from a first-in-human, open-label, multicenter phase I dose-escalation trial of ivuxolimab. Adults with locally advanced or metastatic head and neck squamous cell, hepatocellular, melanoma or renal cell carcinoma were enrolled in the trial. Before TCR sequencing, CD4+ and CD8+ T cells were separately sorted from peripheral blood. This specimen belongs to a study of OX40 agonist ivuxolimab in advanced cancers. Study-level background: The costimulatory receptor OX40 (CD134) was targeted by ivuxolimab, a fully human IgG2 agonistic monoclonal antibody. Intravenous ivuxolimab was administered to patients every 2 weeks at six dose levels: 0.01, 0.1, 0.3, 1.5, 3 and 10 mg/kg. Of the approximately 53 patients in dose escalation, about 20 had hepatocellular carcinoma, around 15 had melanoma, 9 had renal cell carcinoma and 9 had head and neck cancer. In the dose-escalation cohort, more than 80% of patients were male, and the mean age was 60 years with a range of roughly 20 to 80. Prior anti-PD-1, anti-PD-L1 or anti-CTLA-4 therapy was permitted, and checkpoint inhibitors had been received by about 37% of dose-escalation patients. Partial responses occurred in three dose-escalation patients, of whom one had hepatocellular carcinoma and two had cutaneous melanoma. The point of sequencing TCRbeta in the periphery was to test whether ivuxolimab changed TCR sequence diversity and drove clonal T-cell expansion. The paper describes the monotherapy dose-escalation part (N of about 55 patients) of the phase I trial of ivuxolimab.

Genomic DNA was isolated from the sorted cells so that the TCRbeta CDR3 region could be sequenced. The immunoSEQ Assay was used to sequence the TCRbeta CDR3 regions. TCRdb carries this immuneACCESS record with in-frame sequences only. Its versions omit some clonotypes, under half of them owing to an unresolved V gene in the studies checked, with the rest unexplained. Recorded for this sample are under 65,000 clones; more than 85% of them occurred a single time. Of the sample, around 9.3% is held by the ten largest clones. Results and caveats for the whole study, not just this receptor: The antigen specificity of the clonally expanded peripheral T cells was not determined. Low levels of normalized T-cell clonal expansion were also shown by some nonresponding patients. At doses of 0.1 to 3.0 mg/kg, clonal expansion of both CD4+ and CD8+ blood T cells was observed from baseline to week 6. In the 0.1-3.0 mg/kg groups, partial responders were among the patients with the lowest normalized peripheral clonal expansion, particularly in CD8+ T cells. After ivuxolimab, expanded clones were on average more numerous among CD8+ T cells than among CD4+ T cells.

V loses 0 bases of germline sequence and J loses 0 bases, and the interval between the two ends is 6 bases. There are 14 amino acids in the CDR3, from cysteine to phenylalanine inclusive. The DNA shown is the 42-base CDR3, in frame from base 1. CDR1 SGDLS and CDR2 YYNGEE are derived from the germline V gene. The receptor's source is an adult with an advanced solid tumor such as melanoma, head and neck, liver or kidney cancer. The input for sequencing was CD4+ or CD8+ T cells sorted from blood, taken in a trial of the OX40 agonist ivuxolimab. Rearrangement joined TRBV9 to TRBJ1-1; a confident D gene designation cannot be given. The CDR3 protein: CASSVVDMNTEAFF. The base sequence is TGTGCCAGCAGCGTAGTAGATATGAACACTGAAGCTTTCTTT.